One sample yielded the 20 T cell receptor beta chains listed below, sequenced in a study of shared clonotypes between healthy human individuals. The protocol was immunoSEQ multiplex PCR, while the TCRdb copy is restricted to in-frame clones and leaves out a portion. This table has about 1.1 million clones, 75% to 80% appearing once. What was sequenced was memory CD4+ T cells from PBMCs. The subset is: CD45RA-negative fraction. These receptors were collected from a man aged 18-30 years in good health. Some clones in this sample may be carry-over from other donors' samples.

The rearrangement uses TRBV5-1 and TRBJ2-1; 7 bases align to TRBD2. Looked up from germline, CDR1 is SGHRS and CDR2 is YFSETQ. J gave up 4 bases and V 5 bases, and 6 bases lay outside the gene matches. This CDR3 is 14 amino acids long. CDR3 coding DNA: TGCGCCAGCAGTATTGGGGAGGGATACAATGAGCAGTTCTTC. Its protein product is CASSIGEGYNEQFF.

Points on this clone: Within the sample, other DNA sequences also encode this same CDR3. This chain joins TRBV10-3 and TRBJ2-1; 7 positions match TRBD2. The V gene end was trimmed by 3 bases and the J gene end by 1 base; junction bases not matched to a gene: 3. From germline, CDR1 is ENHRY and CDR2 SYGVKD. There are 15 residues in the CDR3. The CDR3 DNA is TGTGCCATCAGTGAATCGGGGGGTTCCTACAATGAGCAGTTCTTC. This translates into CAISESGGSYNEQFF.

The chain links TRBV7-9 to TRBJ1-2; D not resolved. The CDR3 runs 12 residues. Germline CDR1 and CDR2: SEHNR and FQNEAQ (reference sequence). V gave up 5 bases and J gave up 4 bases, with 8 bases separating them. CDR3 loop: CASSRLAYGYTF. DNA for the CDR3: TGTGCCAGCAGCCGTCTTGCCTATGGCTACACCTTC.

V is TRBV6-6 and J is TRBJ2-5; TRBD1 is a possible D gene (5 bases). V lost 8 bases and J lost 0, with 13 bases in between. The germline V gene has CDR1 MNHNY and CDR2 SVGAGI (reference sequence). The CDR3 extends over 14 amino acids. CDR3: CASQTSGNQETQYF. CDR3 DNA sequence: TGTGCCAGCCAGACCTCAGGGAACCAAGAGACCCAGTACTTC.

This clone showed up just once. The chain joins TRBV2 to TRBJ2-1; TRBD1 might be the D (6 bases). The V gene lost 3 bases and the J gene lost 8 bases, with 17 bases spanning the gap. Germline loops: CDR1 SNHLY, CDR2 FYNNEI. The CDR3 consists of 15 residues. CDR3 residues: CASSDRGSNGDEQFF. As DNA, the CDR3 is TGTGCCAGCAGTGATAGGGGGAGTAATGGGGATGAGCAGTTCTTC. Supplemented by reference TRBV2 and TRBJ2-1, the full variable domain reads EPEVTQTPSHQVTQMGQEVILRCVPISNHLYFYWYRQILGQKVEFLVSFYNNEISEKSEIFDDQFSVERPDGSNFTLKIRSTKLEDSAMYFCASSDRGSNGDEQFFGPGTRLTVL.

The chain uses TRBV2 and TRBJ1-5; 9 nucleotides match TRBD1. Per germline, CDR1 SNHLY and CDR2 FYNNEI. V gave up 6 bases and J gave up 11 bases; unmatched junction bases: 8. The length of the CDR3 is 13 residues. Here the CDR3 reads CASSDRGLRTQHF. The CDR3 nucleotides are TGTGCCAGCAGCGACAGGGGGTTGCGCACCCAGCATTTT.

The V gene is TRBV9, the J gene TRBJ1-1, with D perhaps matching TRBD1 (5 bases). In germline, CDR1 is SGDLS, CDR2 YYNGEE. V gave up 0 bases and J gave up 2 bases, with 11 bases separating them. The CDR3 sequence is 15 residues long. The CDR3 loop reads CASSVGTGINTEAFF. In nucleotides, the CDR3 is TGTGCCAGCAGCGTAGGCACAGGCATAAACACTGAAGCTTTCTTT.

V is TRBV28 and J is TRBJ2-5; possibly TRBD2 for D (7 bases). CDR3 length equals 14 residues. Germline CDR1 and CDR2: MDHEN and SYDVKM. V dropped 6 bases and J dropped 7 bases, with 18 bases sitting between them. CDR3 residues: CASSPPGGLGTQYF. The CDR3 coding sequence is TGTGCCAGCAGCCCCCCCGGGGGGCTGGGGACCCAGTACTTC.

The J gene is TRBJ2-7, the V gene TRBV7-9; D remains unclear. The CDR3 covers 13 residues. The V gene's germline CDR1 is SEHNR and CDR2 FQNEAQ (reference sequence). The V and J ends lost 5 bases and 4 bases respectively, with 12 bases between them. The DNA for the CDR3 is TGTGCCAGCAGCCCCGAGGTGCGGTACGAGCAGTACTTC. The encoded protein is CASSPEVRYEQYF.

This chain uses TRBV5-4 with TRBJ2-5; D remains ambiguous. Per the germline V gene, CDR1 is SGHNT and CDR2 is YYREEE (reference sequence). This CDR3 contains 14 residues. V lost 0 bases to trimming and J lost 5 bases, with 11 bases between them. CDR3 region: CASSLGTVTETQYF. CDR3 coding DNA: TGTGCCAGCAGCTTGGGGACCGTAACGGAGACCCAGTACTTC. The variable domain in full, with the rest retrieved from reference TRBV5-4 and TRBJ2-5, is ETGVTQSPTHLIKTRGQQVTLRCSSQSGHNTVSWYQQALGQGPQFIFQYYREEENGRGNFPPRFSGLQFPNYSSELNVNALELDDSALYLCASSLGTVTETQYFGPGTRLLVL.

The genes are TRBV5-1 and TRBJ1-4, with a tentative D call TRBD1 (5 bases). The germline gives CDR1 SGHRS, CDR2 YFSETQ. There are 15 residues in the CDR3. V lost 1 base and J lost 6, with 13 bases in between. In DNA, the CDR3 is TGCGCCAGCAGCTTGCGGGGCAACCTTGATGAAAAACTGTTTTTT. This sequence encodes CASSLRGNLDEKLFF.

This chain links TRBV4-3 with TRBJ2-1, with D possibly TRBD1 on 5 matching bases. Germline V CDR1 and CDR2: LGHNA, YSLEER. The CDR3 is made up of 13 amino acids. The V gene lost 0 bases and the J gene lost 10 bases, with 10 bases spanning the gap. The CDR3 reads CASSQDENREQFF. The CDR3 DNA is TGCGCCAGCAGCCAAGATGAAAACAGGGAGCAGTTCTTC.

Points on this clone: This sample includes further DNA sequences coding for the same CDR3. This chain uses TRBV6-1 with TRBJ2-7; the match to TRBD1 covers 9 bases. CDR3 size: 13 residues. Germline values: CDR1 MNHNS, CDR2 SASEGT. V gave up 5 bases and J gave up 4 bases; unmatched junction bases: 3. The DNA for the CDR3 is TGTGCCAGCAGTCGGACAGGGGCGTACGAGCAGTACTTC. It yields the protein CASSRTGAYEQYF.

The J gene is TRBJ2-7, the V gene TRBV7-3, with 7 positions matching TRBD2. This CDR3 is built from 15 residues. The germline V gene has CDR1 SGHTA and CDR2 FQGTGA. V gave up 3 bases and J gave up 0 bases; unmatched junction bases: 5. CDR3 sequence reads: CASSFQAGSSYEQYF. The CDR3 DNA reads TGTGCCAGCAGCTTCCAAGCGGGAAGCTCCTACGAGCAGTACTTC.

This clone was recorded a few times. The V gene is TRBV7-9, the J gene TRBJ1-1; TRBD1 is a possible D gene (5 bases). CDR1 SEHNR and CDR2 FQNEAQ come from the germline V gene (reference sequence). Trimming cost V 6 bases and J 7 bases, with 12 bases left between them. This CDR3 spans 12 amino acids. As DNA, the CDR3 is TGTGCCAGCAGGGGTACAGGCGTTGAAGCTTTCTTT. This encodes CASRGTGVEAFF. Filled out from reference TRBV7-9 and TRBJ1-1, the complete variable domain reads DTGVSQNPRHKITKRGQNVTFRCDPISEHNRLYWYRQTLGQGPEFLTYFQNEAQLEKSRLLSDRFSAERPKGSFSTLEIQRTEQGDSAMYLCASRGTGVEAFFGQGTRLTVV.

The rearrangement uses TRBV7-2 and TRBJ2-3; a possible D gene is TRBD2 (6 bases). Germline V gene data show CDR1 as SGHTA and CDR2 as FQGNSA. This CDR3 has 13 residues. The DNA for the CDR3 is TGTGCGCCAACGCCGCGGGGTACTGATACGCAGTATTTT. It translates to CAPTPRGTDTQYF. Full variable domain (remainder filled in from reference TRBV7-2 and TRBJ2-3): GAGVSQSPSNKVTEKGKDVELRCDPISGHTALYWYRQSLGQGLEFLIYFQGNSAPDKSGLPSDRFSAERTGGSVSTLTIQRTQQEDSAVYLCAPTPRGTDTQYFGPGTRLTVL.

This chain connects TRBV5-6 to TRBJ1-4; D perhaps matches TRBD1 (6 bases). Deletions cut 4 bases from V and 7 bases from J, with 17 bases between. This CDR3 spans 15 amino acids. Germline CDR1 SGHDT, CDR2 YYEEEE. CDR3 region: CASSLGWQGSEKLFF. CDR3 coding DNA: TGTGCCAGCAGCCTGGGGTGGCAGGGGAGTGAAAAACTGTTTTTT.

The sample holds one count of this clone. The chain couples TRBV7-3 to TRBJ2-3; possible D gene TRBD2, 6 bases. The CDR3 is made up of 16 amino acids. Per the germline V gene, CDR1 is SGHTA and CDR2 is FQGTGA. V was shortened by 3 bases and J by 3 bases, with 16 bases between the two germline ends. The DNA for the CDR3 is TGTGCCAGCAGCTTCGTCGGGACTTCCGAGACAGATACGCAGTATTTT. As protein: CASSFVGTSETDTQYF.

The rearrangement uses TRBV5-4 and TRBJ2-7; weak D call: TRBD2 (6 bases). Between the trimmed V and J ends, which lost 4 bases and 1 base, there was a span of 15 bases. CDR1 and CDR2 from the germline V gene are SGHNT and YYREEE (reference sequence). This CDR3 is 15 amino acids long. The CDR3 DNA reads as TGTGCCAGCAGCCCCCCTCCGGGGGAGTCCTACGAGCAGTACTTC. Translated: CASSPPPGESYEQYF.

The chain links TRBV9 to TRBJ2-1; 11 bases fit TRBD1. This CDR3 is 18 amino acids long. The V segment lost 0 bases and the J segment 9 bases; nucleotides outside the gene matches: 14. In germline, CDR1 is SGDLS, CDR2 YYNGEE. The CDR3 bases are TGTGCCAGCAGCGTAGCAGGACTTGGGACAGGGGGTTCTAGTGAGCAGTTCTTC. Its protein is CASSVAGLGTGGSSEQFF.